A selection of T cell receptor beta chains follows, all from one sample in a study of read filtering for tumor transcriptome and immune sequencing. TCRdb redid the calling of the reads with MiXCR, one entry per CDR3 protein. The table records over 55,000 distinct CDR3 sequences, around 14% of them present only once. The sample comprised a population of CD138-negative cells sorted from bone marrow. These receptors were collected from a donor at least 40 years old with multiple myeloma. CDR3s leave out the opening cysteine and the closing phenylalanine or tryptophan. Fields, in order: J gene, D gene, V gene, CDR3 length, CDR3 protein. D genes are given only for firm matches.

TRBJ2-3 | NA | TRBV3-1 | 13 | ASSSRDLRTDTQY
TRBJ2-5 | TRBD2 | TRBV29-1 | 16 | SVDGTSGRETYQETQY
TRBJ2-7 | TRBD1 | TRBV6-5 | 14 | ASSYSRTGLDYEQY
TRBJ2-7 | NA | TRBV6-6 | 12 | ASSFRVGPYEQY
TRBJ1-2 | TRBD1 | TRBV27 | 12 | ASSTQGAAVGYT
TRBJ2-7 | TRBD1 | TRBV7-2 | 11 | ASSSKWDREQY
TRBJ2-1 | TRBD1 | TRBV12-3/TRBV12-4 | 13 | ASSSYDREYNEQF
TRBJ2-5 | TRBD1 | TRBV29-1 | 12 | SVGGDRGAKTQY
TRBJ1-2 | TRBD1 | TRBV24-1 | 12 | ATSETGQSYGYT
TRBJ1-6 | NA | TRBV4-2 | 14 | ASSEEGHDIGSPLH
TRBJ1-1 | TRBD1 | TRBV12-3/TRBV12-4 | 14 | ASTSRTGGGYGEAF
TRBJ2-3 | TRBD1 | TRBV29-1 | 11 | SVEQGVTDTQY
TRBJ1-2 | TRBD1 | TRBV2 | 12 | ASSEGDRRDGYT
TRBJ1-1 | NA | TRBV19 | 13 | ASSILISSNTEAF